This T cell receptor (beta chain) is from a study of blood T cell repertoires in COVID-19 (dated by TCRdb to the early 2020s). General notes on the study: The collaborator samples originated in the United States, Italy and Spain and spanned the acute and convalescent phases of COVID-19. The prospective study material was composed of cDNA or gDNA derived from T cells, B-cell-depleted T cells, or PBMCs. The dataset comprised deeply sampled blood TCRbeta repertoires from subjects exposed to, actively infected with, or recovered from COVID-19. The repertoires were made available in a free public database intended to serve as a resource for research on the immune response to SARS-CoV-2. Samples were obtained from the ongoing ImmuneRACE study (first 160 participants) and from some 1,200 subjects provided by 6 global collaborators. The sample metadata nearly always contained a de-identified subject ID, COVID-19 status, age in years and sex. Where available, HLA class I and class II types were obtained from metadata supplied by the sample provider rather than from assay-based typing. General study outcomes and caveats: Clinical and demographic metadata were provided uncurated, with the amount varying by source and participant.

The collaborating institutions used their own protocols to collect whole blood in K2EDTA tubes. Collaborator samples were shipped for TCRbeta analysis as frozen whole blood, isolated PBMCs, or DNA extracted from either sample type. The immunoSEQ Assay, a bias-controlled multiplex PCR, was used to amplify TCRbeta CDR3 regions from genomic DNA. On the authors' methods: The number of nucleated cells in each sample was estimated by amplification of reference gene primers within the assay. To quantify the absolute abundance of each unique TCRbeta CDR3 rearrangement, sequence reads were collapsed and filtered. Productive Simpson clonality was computed per sample as the square root of Simpson's diversity index over productive rearrangements. As stored in TCRdb, this immuneACCESS dataset retains in-frame rearrangements with V and J assigned. A fraction of the clones does not appear; measured against another copy, unresolved V genes explain less than half of the discrepancy, and the remainder lacks a known reason. V, J and clone size derive from that table, while D and trimming were established from the DNA sequence. A total of about 47,000 clones appear in this sample, approximately 82% of them only once. The biggest ten clones account for over 6% of the sample.

V loses 3 bases, J loses 5 bases, and the germline ends lie 14 bases apart. The CDR1 and CDR2 encoded by the germline V gene (reference sequence) are DFQATT and SNEGSKA. From cysteine to phenylalanine, the CDR3 is 15 amino acids long. Only CDR3 DNA is held: 45 bases, read in frame from base 1. As regards this clone: This clone's antigen is unknown. One base away there is no much larger clone; base qualities are not given.

Recombination connected TRBV20-1 to TRBJ1-6; TRBD1 is perhaps the D gene, given 5 matching bases. This clonotype was obtained from a man between 65 and 85 years old with active COVID-19. The specimen was peripheral blood. The nucleotide sequence reads as follows: TGCAGTGCTAGTCCGGGGGAGGTGGATAATTCACCCCTCCACTTT. It translates to CSASPGEVDNSPLHF.